The 27 T cell receptor beta chains below all came from one sample that was sequenced in a study of regulatory T cells in long-lasting Graves disease. For TCR beta, libraries came from iRepertoire HTBI primers and Arm-PCR of CDR3 regions. TCRdb ran MiXCR on the multiplex PCR reads and lists one entry per CDR3 protein. This table holds over 500,000 distinct CDR3 sequences, roughly a sixth found once. The time point: newly diagnosed GD, antithyroid drugs for less than 3 months. PBMCs provided the RNA from which the TCR library was made. Separately, the same data were catalogued under a study of T cells in Graves' hyperthyroidism and ophthalmopathy.

Sequencing was performed on peripheral blood mononuclear cells (PBMCs), taken at new diagnosis, from a patient treated with antithyroid drugs. Receptor source: a man between 18 and 35 years old with Graves disease.

This rearrangement joins TRBV4-1 to TRBJ2-1; no clear D. The DNA end favors TRBJ2-5, so the J call may be wrong. Germline-derived CDR1 and CDR2 are MGHRA and YSYEKL. This CDR3 comprises 13 residues. The CDR3 is CASSQVMQETQYF. CDR3 nucleotide sequence: TGCGCCAGCAGCCAAGTTATGCAAGAGACCCAGTACTTC.

The V call is TRBV3-1, the J call TRBJ2-3; perhaps TRBD2 as D (6 bases). CDR1 is LGHDT, CDR2 YNNKEL, per germline (reference sequence). Trimming took 1 base from V and 4 from J, leaving 12 bases between them. The CDR3 is 15 residues long. CDR3 sequence reads: CASSQVAGIADTQYF. The CDR3 DNA sequence: TGTGCCAGCAGCCAAGTGGCGGGGATCGCAGATACGCAGTATTTT.

This clonotype was seen many times. The V call is TRBV27, the J call TRBJ2-1, with 7 bases that match TRBD1. CDR3 length: 15 amino acids. J gave up 1 base and V 4 bases, and 4 bases lay outside the gene matches. Germline values: CDR1 MNHEY, CDR2 SMNVEV (reference sequence). CDR3 bases: TGTGCCAGCAGTTCGCGACAGGGATCCTACAATGAGCAGTTCTTC. Its protein is CASSSRQGSYNEQFF.

This clonotype was counted many times. The V and J genes are TRBV12-3 or TRBV12-4 and TRBJ2-2; 9 bases align to TRBD1. The CDR3 sequence is 16 residues long. Trimming at V came to 6 bases and at J to 3 bases, leaving 8 bases not matched to a gene. The CDR3 protein is CASRPYRGRDTGELFF. The CDR3 bases are TGTGCCAGCAGACCCTACAGGGGGCGGGACACCGGGGAGCTGTTTTTT.

The chain combines TRBV5-1 with TRBJ1-2, with 9 bases that match TRBD1. The germline V gene encodes CDR1 SGHRS and CDR2 YFSETQ. The V and J ends lost 3 bases and 6 bases, in that order; junction bases with no gene match: 3. The CDR3 has 13 amino acids. CDR3 sequence: CASSYRTGDGYTF. The CDR3, as DNA: TGCGCCAGCAGCTACAGGACAGGGGATGGCTACACCTTC.

The chain carries TRBV19 and TRBJ2-2, with D perhaps TRBD2 (5 bases). This CDR3 has 15 residues. Germline CDR1 is LNHDA and CDR2 is SQIVND (reference sequence). The ends were cut back, 5 bases at V and 1 base at J, with 11 bases in the middle. Here the CDR3 reads CASSSRGLNTGELFF. CDR3 DNA sequence: TGTGCCAGTAGTTCTCGGGGTCTGAACACCGGGGAGCTGTTTTTT.

This clonotype was picked up many times. The chain uses TRBV11-3 and TRBJ2-3; D may be TRBD1 or TRBD2 (5 bases each). This CDR3 is 13 amino acids long. CDR1 and CDR2 from the germline V gene are SGHNT and YENEEA. V shed 6 bases and J shed 6 bases, with 13 bases lying between them. CDR3 in DNA: TGTGCCAGCAGTCCCCATTGGGGGGATACGCAGTATTTT. Translating gives CASSPHWGDTQYF.

This clonotype has a handful of counts. The chain is built from TRBV5-5 and TRBJ2-4; 9 positions match TRBD2. Germline assignment: CDR1 SGHKS and CDR2 YYEKEE (reference sequence). V lost 4 bases, J lost 4 bases, and 6 bases stayed unmatched. CDR3 length: 15 residues. The CDR3 DNA sequence: TGTGCCAGCAGCGCCGGGACTAGCCTAAAAAACATTCAGTACTTC. Amino acids: CASSAGTSLKNIQYF.

The chain links TRBV20-1 to TRBJ1-5; the D is unclear. Deletions cut 5 bases from V and 5 bases from J, with 19 bases between. Germline V CDR1 and CDR2: DFQATT, SNEGSKA (reference sequence). The CDR3 length is 15 residues. The DNA of the CDR3 is TGCAGTGCTTCTCCACGTACCAGGCTCGATCAGCCCCAGCATTTT. Amino acids: CSASPRTRLDQPQHF.

The chain has TRBV11-2 and TRBJ2-3; TRBD2 matches at 8 bases. Germline CDR1 SGHAT, CDR2 FQNNGV. After removal of 7 bases from V and 3 bases from J, the junction contained 9 bases not matched to a gene. The CDR3 is 15 amino acids. In DNA form, the CDR3 reads TGTGCCAGCAACAAACTGGGACTAGTTACAGATACGCAGTATTTT. Protein: CASNKLGLVTDTQYF.

The chain joins TRBV20-1 to TRBJ2-1, with D perhaps TRBD2 (6 bases). This CDR3 comprises 10 residues. Trimming left V 6 bases short and J 10 bases short, with 10 bases between. CDR1 and CDR2 (germline): DFQATT, SNEGSKA (reference sequence). CDR3 residues: CSALTSEQFF. CDR3 DNA sequence: TGCAGTGCCCTAACTAGCGAGCAGTTCTTC.

Ten or more counts support this clonotype. This chain connects TRBV12-3 or TRBV12-4 to TRBJ2-7; D may be TRBD1 (6 bases). Trimming took off 6 bases at V and 1 base at J, with 16 bases between the two ends. The CDR3 runs 15 residues. The CDR3 DNA sequence: TGTGCCAGCAGCCACACAGGGTCTTGGTCCTACGAGCAGTACTTC. This gives the protein CASSHTGSWSYEQYF.

This clonotype was detected ten times or more. J is TRBJ2-1 and V is TRBV7-6, with D perhaps matching TRBD1 (5 bases). V was pared by 3 bases and J by 5 bases, with 14 bases between. The CDR3 is made up of 15 amino acids. Germline V lookup: CDR1 SGHVS, CDR2 FNYEAQ. CDR3 residues: CASSFAQGTNNEQFF. The CDR3 DNA sequence: TGTGCCAGCAGCTTCGCCCAGGGCACTAACAATGAGCAGTTCTTC. Filled out from reference TRBV7-6 and TRBJ2-1, the complete variable domain reads GAGVSQSPRYKVTKRGQDVALRCDPISGHVSLYWYRQALGQGPEFLTYFNYEAQQDKSGLPNDRFSAERPEGSISTLTIQRTEQRDSAMYRCASSFAQGTNNEQFFGPGTRLTVL.

V gene TRBV19 combines with J gene TRBJ1-1; a possible D gene is TRBD1 (5 bases). The germline CDR1 and CDR2 sequences are LNHDA and SQIVND (reference sequence). The CDR3 extends over 13 amino acids. With 3 bases removed from V and 5 bases from J, the gap between germline ends came to 10 bases. DNA for the CDR3: TGTGCCAGTAGTATTCAGGGTGATACTGAAGCTTTCTTT. Its protein is CASSIQGDTEAFF.

Ten or more counts support this clonotype. The chain links TRBV6-1 to TRBJ1-4; 7 positions agree with TRBD1. CDR1 and CDR2 (germline): MNHNS, SASEGT. This CDR3 contains 17 residues. The trim removed 5 bases at V and 4 bases at J, leaving 13 bases unmatched. As DNA, the CDR3 is TGTGCCAGCAGTCCGAGCGGGACAGTGAGGATTAATGAAAAACTGTTTTTT. Encoded protein: CASSPSGTVRINEKLFF.

Ten or more counts support this clonotype. This chain joins TRBV27 and TRBJ2-2, with 8 bases fitting TRBD2. Germline lookup yields CDR1 MNHEY and CDR2 SMNVEV (reference sequence). V dropped 2 bases and J dropped 4; count of bases not matched to a gene: 9. This CDR3 region has 17 residues. Here the CDR3 reads CASSLLGGAVGTGELFF. The CDR3 DNA is TGTGCCAGCAGTTTACTCGGGGGGGCCGTGGGCACCGGGGAGCTGTTTTTT.

This sequence joins TRBV27 and TRBJ1-4; D possibly corresponds to TRBD1 (6 bases). Per germline, CDR1 MNHEY and CDR2 SMNVEV (reference sequence). Trimming left V 6 bases short and J 8 bases short, with 16 bases between. This CDR3 is 14 amino acids long. CDR3 region: CASSLWGGEEKLFF. The CDR3 DNA is TGTGCCAGCAGCCTATGGGGGGGCGAAGAAAAACTGTTTTTT. The variable domain in full, with the rest retrieved from reference TRBV27 and TRBJ1-4, is EAQVTQNPRYLITVTGKKLTVTCSQNMNHEYMSWYRQDPGLGLRQIYYSMNVEVTDKGDVPEGYKVSRKEKRNFPLILESPSPNQTSLYFCASSLWGGEEKLFFGSGTQLSVL.

This clonotype was seen many times. This sequence joins TRBV5-1 and TRBJ2-2; 11 bases fit TRBD1. The V gene's germline CDR1 is SGHRS and CDR2 YFSETQ. V trimming: 8 bases; J trimming: 5 bases; junction bases outside the gene matches: 5. The CDR3 sequence is 14 residues long. The CDR3 nucleotides are TGCGCCAGTTGGACAGGGGGCAATACCGGGGAGCTGTTTTTT. Its translation is CASWTGGNTGELFF.

At least ten counts were recorded for this clonotype. This sequence joins TRBV11-2 and TRBJ2-3; D unclear. The germline gives CDR1 SGHAT, CDR2 FQNNGV. The CDR3 contains 16 residues. Trimming cost V 1 base and J 4 bases, with 15 bases left between them. Here the CDR3 reads CASSLVLVGPPDTQYF. The DNA for the CDR3 is TGTGCCAGCAGCTTAGTCTTAGTAGGTCCACCAGATACGCAGTATTTT. Full variable domain (missing parts from reference TRBV11-2 and TRBJ2-3): EAGVAQSPRYKIIEKRQSVAFWCNPISGHATLYWYQQILGQGPKLLIQFQNNGVVDDSQLPKDRFSAERLKGVDSTLKIQPAKLEDSAVYLCASSLVLVGPPDTQYFGPGTRLTVL.

This clonotype was seen ten or more times. The chain uses TRBV4-1 and TRBJ2-3; no definite D call. The V gene's germline CDR1 is MGHRA and CDR2 YSYEKL. This CDR3 is 14 amino acids long. Trimming removed 1 base from V and 6 bases from J, with 11 bases in between. The CDR3 DNA reads TGCGCCAGCAGCCAAGTGGCCGCCACCGATACGCAGTATTTT. Protein sequence: CASSQVAATDTQYF.

This clonotype has only a few counts. J is TRBJ2-7 and V is TRBV27, with 7 positions matching TRBD2. The CDR3 spans 15 residues. The junction had 9 bases not matched to a gene; V was cut back by 3 bases and J by 4 bases. The germline V gene encodes CDR1 MNHEY and CDR2 SMNVEV (reference sequence). DNA for the CDR3: TGTGCCAGCAGTTTCTCGGCGGGAGTATCGTACGAGCAGTACTTC. This codes for CASSFSAGVSYEQYF.

The chain uses TRBV11-2 and TRBJ2-3; weak D call: TRBD1 (6 bases). Trimming cost V 10 bases and J 3 bases, with 11 bases left between them. This CDR3 contains 12 residues. CDR1 is SGHAT and CDR2 is FQNNGV in the germline V gene. CDR3 sequence reads: CATTGSTDTQYF. The DNA for the CDR3 is TGTGCCACCACAGGGTCGACAGATACGCAGTATTTT.

The rearrangement links TRBV12-3 or TRBV12-4 to TRBJ2-1; maybe TRBD2 (5 bases). This CDR3 region has 10 residues. With 4 bases removed from V and 14 bases from J, the gap between germline ends came to 9 bases. This CDR3 reads CASSWWGEFF. For the CDR3, the DNA is TGTGCCAGCAGTTGGTGGGGAGAGTTCTTC.

There are many counts of this clonotype. The rearrangement links TRBV12-3 or TRBV12-4 to TRBJ2-6; D is uncertain. The CDR3 runs 13 residues. Deletions cut 8 bases from V and 2 bases from J, with 7 bases between. CDR3 DNA: TGTGCCAGCCGCCGGGCTGGGGCCAACGTCCTGACTTTC. Its protein is CASRRAGANVLTF.

This clonotype was seen repeatedly, ten times or more. The CDR3 here is CASSLGGWIGQLNTEAFF. The CDR3 DNA reads TGTGCCAGCAGCTTAGGGGGGTGGATCGGACAGCTGAACACTGAAGCTTTCTTT. The chain couples TRBV7-9 to TRBJ1-1, with D possibly TRBD1 on 6 matching bases. Germline lookup yields CDR1 SEHNR and CDR2 FQNEAQ (reference sequence). CDR3 size: 18 residues. Trimming removed 1 base at V and 0 bases at J, with 18 bases between.

This clonotype was seen at least ten times. The chain joins TRBV19 to TRBJ2-2, with 12 bases fitting TRBD2. The germline V gene encodes CDR1 LNHDA and CDR2 SQIVND (reference sequence). This CDR3 has 19 residues. J gave up 0 bases and V 3 bases, and 8 bases lay outside the gene matches. In nucleotides, the CDR3 is TGTGCCAGTAGTATTCAGACTAGCGGGAGCGAAGCGAACACCGGGGAGCTGTTTTTT. Protein product: CASSIQTSGSEANTGELFF. The full variable domain, rest sourced from reference TRBV19 and TRBJ2-2, is DGGITQSPKYLFRKEGQNVTLSCEQNLNHDAMYWYRQDPGQGLRLIYYSQIVNDFQKGDIAEGYSVSREKKESFPLTVTSAQKNPTAFYLCASSIQTSGSEANTGELFFGEGSRLTVL.

At least ten counts were recorded for this clonotype. V is TRBV2 and J is TRBJ1-3; D unresolved. The CDR3 sequence is 12 residues long. CDR1 is SNHLY and CDR2 is FYNNEI in the germline V gene. The V and J ends lost 10 bases and 1 base respectively, with 8 bases between them. CDR3 loop: CATSGSGNTIYF. The CDR3 DNA sequence: TGTGCCACCTCGGGTTCTGGAAACACCATATATTTT.